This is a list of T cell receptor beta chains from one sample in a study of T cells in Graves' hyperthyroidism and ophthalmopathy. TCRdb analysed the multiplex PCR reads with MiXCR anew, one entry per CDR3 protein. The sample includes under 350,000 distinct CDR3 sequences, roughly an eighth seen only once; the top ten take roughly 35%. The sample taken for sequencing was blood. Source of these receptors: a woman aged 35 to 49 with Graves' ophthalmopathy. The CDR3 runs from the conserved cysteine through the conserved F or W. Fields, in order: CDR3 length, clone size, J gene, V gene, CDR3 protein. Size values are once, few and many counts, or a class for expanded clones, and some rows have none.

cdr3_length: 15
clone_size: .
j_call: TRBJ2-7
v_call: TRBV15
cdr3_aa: CATSREGQGRYEQYF

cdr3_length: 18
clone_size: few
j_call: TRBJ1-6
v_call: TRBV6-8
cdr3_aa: CASSYSLPGSSYNSPLHF

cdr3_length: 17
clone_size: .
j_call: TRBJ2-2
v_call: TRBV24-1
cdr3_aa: CATRPGPGQGGPGELFF

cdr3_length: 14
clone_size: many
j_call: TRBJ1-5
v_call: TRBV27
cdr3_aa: CASSSGVGNQPQHF

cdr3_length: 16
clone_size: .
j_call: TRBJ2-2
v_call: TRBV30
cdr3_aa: CAWSLDRGRLTGELFF

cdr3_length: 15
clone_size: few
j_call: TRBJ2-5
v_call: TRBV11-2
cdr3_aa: CASSLTGFPQETQYF

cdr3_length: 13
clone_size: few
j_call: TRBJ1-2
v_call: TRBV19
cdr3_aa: CASSIVTGYGYTF

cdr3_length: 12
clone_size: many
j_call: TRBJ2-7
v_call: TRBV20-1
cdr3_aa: CSARGESYEQYF

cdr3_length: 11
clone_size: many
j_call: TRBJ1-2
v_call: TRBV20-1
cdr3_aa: CSALGGGGYTF

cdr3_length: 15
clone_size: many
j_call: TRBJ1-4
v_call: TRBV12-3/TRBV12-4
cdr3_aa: CASSYAGGSNEKLFF